Included here is one TCR beta chain sequence, with context. The target antigen is unknown. Sequencing used immunoSEQ multiplex PCR; TCRdb keeps in-frame clones, though not all of them. The profile shows roughly 2,000 clones, 25% to 35% of them singletons. This record belongs to a study of T cells in localized non-small cell lung cancer. Study-wide points: The tumor had only one region sequenced, so heterogeneity remains possible.

Trimming stripped 5 bases from V and 7 bases from J, with 17 bases between. The CDR3 contains 14 residues. Germline CDR1 and CDR2: MNHGY and SAAAGT. The V call is TRBV6-8, the J call TRBJ1-1; a possible D gene is TRBD1 (5 bases). This sequence was found in a woman aged 40-69 years with stage II squamous cell lung carcinoma. The source was normal lung tissue next to the tumor, collected before any cancer treatment. The CDR3 DNA reads as TGTGCCAGCAGTGGATTTGGGACCGCCCTTGAAGCTTTCTTT. It codes for CASSGFGTALEAFF.